What follows describes a single T cell receptor beta chain. This entry comes from a study of T cell changes during pregnancy in multiple sclerosis. Only in-frame clones appear in the TCRdb table, and some are missing; sequencing was by immunoSEQ multiplex PCR. The repertoire holds about 34,000 clones, with just over 90% as singletons. The germline V gene encodes CDR1 MDHEN and CDR2 SYDVKM. Trimming removed 6 bases from V and 5 bases from J; junction bases left unmatched: 7. This CDR3 is 15 amino acids long. This clonotype originated in a female donor in good health, enrolled as a control in a pregnancy study. The chain joins TRBV28 to TRBJ1-5; TRBD1 matches 10 bases. The sequences come from peripheral blood, collected in the second trimester of pregnancy. CDR3 sequence: CASSKTGGDYQPQHF. The CDR3 region has the DNA TGTGCCAGCAGCAAGACAGGGGGCGACTATCAGCCCCAGCATTTT.